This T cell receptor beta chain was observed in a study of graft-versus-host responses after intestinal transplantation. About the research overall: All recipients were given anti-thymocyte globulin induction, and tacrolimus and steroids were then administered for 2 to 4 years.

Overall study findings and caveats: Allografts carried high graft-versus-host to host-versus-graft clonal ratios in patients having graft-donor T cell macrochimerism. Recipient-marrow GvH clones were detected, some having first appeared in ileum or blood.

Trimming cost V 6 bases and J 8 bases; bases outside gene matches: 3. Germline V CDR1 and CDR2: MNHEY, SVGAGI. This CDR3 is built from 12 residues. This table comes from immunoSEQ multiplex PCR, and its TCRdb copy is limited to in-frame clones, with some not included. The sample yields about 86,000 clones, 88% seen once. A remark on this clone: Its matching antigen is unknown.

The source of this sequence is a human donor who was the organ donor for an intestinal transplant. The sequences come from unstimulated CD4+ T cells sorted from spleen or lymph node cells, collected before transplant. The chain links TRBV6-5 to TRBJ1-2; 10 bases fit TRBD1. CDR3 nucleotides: TGTGCCAGCAGCGACAGGGGGCACGGCTACACCTTC. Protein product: CASSDRGHGYTF.